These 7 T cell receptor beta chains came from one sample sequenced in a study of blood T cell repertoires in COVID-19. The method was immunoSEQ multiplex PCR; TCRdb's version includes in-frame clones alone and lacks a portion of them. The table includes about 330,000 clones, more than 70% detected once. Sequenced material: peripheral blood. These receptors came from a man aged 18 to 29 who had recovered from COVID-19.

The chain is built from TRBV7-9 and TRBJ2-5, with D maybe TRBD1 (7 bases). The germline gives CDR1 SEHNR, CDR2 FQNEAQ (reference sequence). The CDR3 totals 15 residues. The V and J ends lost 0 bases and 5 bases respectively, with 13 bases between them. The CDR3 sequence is CASSLAEGAGETQYF. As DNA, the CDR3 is TGTGCCAGCAGCTTAGCGGAGGGGGCCGGGGAGACCCAGTACTTC.

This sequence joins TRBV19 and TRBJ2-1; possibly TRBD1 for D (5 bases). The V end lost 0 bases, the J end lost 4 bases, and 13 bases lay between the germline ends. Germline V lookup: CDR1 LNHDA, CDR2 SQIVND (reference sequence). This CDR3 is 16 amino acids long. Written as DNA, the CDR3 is TGTGCCAGTAGTATAGATAGCCAGGGCACGTACAATGAGCAGTTCTTC. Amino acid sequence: CASSIDSQGTYNEQFF.

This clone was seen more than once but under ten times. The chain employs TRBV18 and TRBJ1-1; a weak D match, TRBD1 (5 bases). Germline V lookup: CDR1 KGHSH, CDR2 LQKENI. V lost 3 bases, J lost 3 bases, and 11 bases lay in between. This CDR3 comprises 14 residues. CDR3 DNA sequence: TGTGCCAGCTCACCGGGGCTATGGGACACTGAAGCTTTCTTT. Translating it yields CASSPGLWDTEAFF. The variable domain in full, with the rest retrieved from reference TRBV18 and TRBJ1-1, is NAGVMQNPRHLVRRRGQEARLRCSPMKGHSHVYWYRQLPEEGLKFMVYLQKENIIDESGMPKERFSAEFPKEGPSILRIQQVVRGDSAAYFCASSPGLWDTEAFFGQGTRLTVV.

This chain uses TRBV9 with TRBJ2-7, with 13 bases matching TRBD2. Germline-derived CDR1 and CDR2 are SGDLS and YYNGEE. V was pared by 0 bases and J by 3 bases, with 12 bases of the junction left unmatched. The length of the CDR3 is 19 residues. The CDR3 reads CASSVAGGLAGVGDYEQYF. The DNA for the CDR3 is TGTGCCAGCAGCGTAGCCGGAGGACTAGCGGGAGTTGGAGACTACGAGCAGTACTTC.

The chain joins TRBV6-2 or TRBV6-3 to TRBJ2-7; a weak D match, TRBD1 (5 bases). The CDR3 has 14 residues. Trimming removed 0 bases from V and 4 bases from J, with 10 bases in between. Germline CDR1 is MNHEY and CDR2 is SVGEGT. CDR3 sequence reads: CASSYSVTEYEQYF. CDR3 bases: TGTGCCAGCAGTTACTCCGTGACAGAATACGAGCAGTACTTC.

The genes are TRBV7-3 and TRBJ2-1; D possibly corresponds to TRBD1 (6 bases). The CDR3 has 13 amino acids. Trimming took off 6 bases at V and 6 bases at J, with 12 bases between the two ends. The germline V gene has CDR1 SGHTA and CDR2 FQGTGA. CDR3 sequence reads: CASSPRGTNEQFF. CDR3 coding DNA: TGTGCCAGCAGTCCCAGGGGAACCAATGAGCAGTTCTTC.

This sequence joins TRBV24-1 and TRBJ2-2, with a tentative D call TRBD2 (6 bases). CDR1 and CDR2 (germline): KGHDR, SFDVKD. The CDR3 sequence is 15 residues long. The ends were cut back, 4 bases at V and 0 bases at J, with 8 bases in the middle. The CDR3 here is CATSERGSNTGELFF. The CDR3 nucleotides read TGTGCCACCAGTGAGCGGGGTTCGAACACCGGGGAGCTGTTTTTT.